These T cell receptor beta chains were read from a single sample in a study of blood T cell repertoires in COVID-19. Sequencing was performed with immunoSEQ multiplex PCR; in TCRdb, only in-frame clones are kept and a portion is missing. The sample includes approximately 39,000 clones, roughly 94% of them seen just once. Sequenced sample: peripheral blood. The receptors stem from a human donor with active COVID-19. The donor label of this sample is uncertain. Each CDR3 is given with its conserved first and last residue. Fields, in order: CDR3 length, V gene, clone size, J gene, D gene, CDR3 DNA, CDR3 protein. The D gene is left open where the match is weak. Not all rows give a size; the values are once, few, many and, for expanded clones, a class.

16	TRBV18	NA	TRBJ2-5	NA	TGTGCCAGCTCACCCAGCGACGGGGAGTACCAAGAGACCCAGTACTTC	CASSPSDGEYQETQYF
16	TRBV9	NA	TRBJ2-5	TRBD2	TGTGCCAGCAGCGAAATTAGCGGGAGTTATAGAGAGACCCAGTACTTC	CASSEISGSYRETQYF
11	TRBV20-1	NA	TRBJ2-7	NA	TGCAGTGCCAGTAGAGCCTACGAGCAGTACTTC	CSASRAYEQYF
15	TRBV6-5	NA	TRBJ1-6	TRBD1	TGTGCCAGCAGTAGGGGGACAGAATATAATTCACCCCTCCACTTT	CASSRGTEYNSPLHF
20	TRBV29-1	NA	TRBJ2-7	TRBD2	TGCAGCGTTGAAGCGGGGTCATACGGACAGCCGGGACTAGCGGAATACGAGCAGTACTTC	CSVEAGSYGQPGLAEYEQYF
12	TRBV6-5	NA	TRBJ2-3	NA	TGTGCCAGCAGTCGAAGCACCCCCCCGCAGTATTTT	CASSRSTPPQYF
13	TRBV2	NA	TRBJ1-2	NA	TGTGCCGCACGCCTGGAGGTCGGCTATGGCTACACCTTC	CAARLEVGYGYTF
12	TRBV19	NA	TRBJ2-7	NA	TGTGCCAGTAGTAACCAGGGCGCCGAGCAGTACTTC	CASSNQGAEQYF
15	TRBV9	NA	TRBJ2-5	TRBD1	TGTGCCAGCAGCGCGTCCGGGACAGAAAAAGAGACCCAGTACTTC	CASSASGTEKETQYF
14	TRBV6-5	NA	TRBJ1-2	NA	TGTGCCAGCAGTTACTCGAGGCAGCCTTATGTCTACACCTTC	CASSYSRQPYVYTF
16	TRBV5-1	NA	TRBJ2-6	NA	TGCGCCAGCAGCTCCACAGGAAGCTCTGGGGCCAACGTCCTGACTTTC	CASSSTGSSGANVLTF
14	TRBV10-3	NA	TRBJ1-2	NA	TGTGCCATCAGTAATAAGGGGGCTAACTATGGCTACACCTTC	CAISNKGANYGYTF
16	TRBV19	NA	TRBJ1-3	NA	TGTGCCAGTAGTATCTTCTCGTCGGCAGGGTCGAACACCATATATTTT	CASSIFSSAGSNTIYF
15	TRBV7-2	NA	TRBJ2-3	TRBD2	TGTGCCAGCAGCACCGGACTAGCGGGAACGGATACGCAGTATTTT	CASSTGLAGTDTQYF
12	TRBV5-1	NA	TRBJ2-3	NA	TGCGCCAGCAGCATCGGCACAGATACGCAGTATTTT	CASSIGTDTQYF
15	TRBV28	NA	TRBJ2-1	TRBD1	TGTGCCAGCAGATCCGACAGGGGAAGTTACAATGAGCAGTTCTTC	CASRSDRGSYNEQFF
14	TRBV29-1	NA	TRBJ2-2	NA	TGCAGCGTTGAAGACCCATACAGGGTGAGGGAGCTGTTTTTT	CSVEDPYRVRELFF
15	TRBV5-4	NA	TRBJ2-2	NA	TGTGCCAGCAGCTACCCACAGGGGAACACCGGGGAGCTGTTTTTT	CASSYPQGNTGELFF
14	TRBV29-1	NA	TRBJ2-3	NA	TGCAGCGAGTCCGGGAGTAACGGTCCAGATACGCAGTATTTT	CSESGSNGPDTQYF
15	TRBV28	NA	TRBJ2-5	TRBD1	TGTGCCAGCAGTTTATCCGGGACAGGGGTCGAGACCCAGTACTTC	CASSLSGTGVETQYF
13	TRBV6-1	NA	TRBJ1-2	NA	TGTGCCAGCAGTGAAGACTGGGGCGTTGGCTACACCTTC	CASSEDWGVGYTF
22	TRBV6-6	NA	TRBJ2-2	NA	TGTGCCAGCAGTCACGCGAGGGGTACAGGGCGCCCTACCAGAACGAACACCGGGGAGCTGTTTTTT	CASSHARGTGRPTRTNTGELFF
15	TRBV19	few	TRBJ1-1	TRBD1	TGTGCCAGTAGTATGGATGGGACAGGGCTTTTGGTAGCTTTCTTT	CASSMDGTGLLVAFF
14	TRBV9	NA	TRBJ2-3	NA	TGTGCCAGCAGCGTTAGCCCTAGCACAGATACGCAGTATTTT	CASSVSPSTDTQYF
17	TRBV9	NA	TRBJ1-1	TRBD1	TGTGCCAGCAGCGTAGATCCCCCTACAGGGGTTAACACTGAAGCTTTCTTT	CASSVDPPTGVNTEAFF
15	TRBV18	NA	TRBJ2-7	NA	TGTGCCAGCTCACTCCGCGACGGGGGAGCCTACGAGCAGTACTTC	CASSLRDGGAYEQYF
16	TRBV7-9	NA	TRBJ2-2	NA	TGTGCCAGCAGCTCCAGACAGAATACGAACACCGGGGAGCTGTTTTTT	CASSSRQNTNTGELFF
16	TRBV7-6	NA	TRBJ2-3	TRBD2	TGTGCCAGCAGCAAAAGGACTAGGCCCCTCACAGATACGCAGTATTTT	CASSKRTRPLTDTQYF
14	TRBV19	NA	TRBJ1-4	TRBD1	TGTGCCAGTAGCCTCCGGGACAGAAATGAAAAACTGTTTTTT	CASSLRDRNEKLFF
13	TRBV5-1	NA	TRBJ2-5	TRBD1	TGCGCCAGCAGCACGGGACAGCAAGAGACCCAGTACTTC	CASSTGQQETQYF
13	TRBV3-1/TRBV3-2	NA	TRBJ2-2	NA	TGTGCCAGCAGCCAAAGAGGTACCGGGGAGCTGTTTTTT	CASSQRGTGELFF
15	TRBV3-1/TRBV3-2	NA	TRBJ2-7	NA	TGTGCCAGCAGCCAAGACACAGTAAGCTCCTACGAGCAGTACTTC	CASSQDTVSSYEQYF
15	TRBV6-4	NA	TRBJ2-1	TRBD1	TGTGCCAGCAGTGACACCGACAGGGAAGTCAATGAGCAGTTCTTC	CASSDTDREVNEQFF
13	TRBV12-3/TRBV12-4	NA	TRBJ1-1	TRBD1	TGTGCCAGCAGTTTAGCGGGACAGGGTGAAGCTTTCTTT	CASSLAGQGEAFF
14	TRBV7-2	NA	TRBJ1-2	TRBD1	TGTGCCAGCAGCTTAGGAGAGACAGGGCACGGCTACACCTTC	CASSLGETGHGYTF
14	TRBV7-2	NA	TRBJ2-7	TRBD2	TGTGCCAGCAGTTTCGGGGGGGCCGAGTGGGAGCAGTACTTC	CASSFGGAEWEQYF